This T cell receptor beta chain is from a study of T-cell memory formation after mild COVID-19. Study in general: For the most part, TCR clusters were specific to one donor.

J was trimmed by 5 bases and V by 1 base; bases with no gene match: 11. From germline, CDR1 is SEHNR and CDR2 FQNEAQ (reference sequence). The CDR3 is made up of 17 amino acids. 5'RACE primed from the constant segment yielded TCR alpha and TCR beta cDNA libraries bearing sample barcodes and UMIs. TCRdb called the 5' RACE reads again in MiXCR, with one record for every CDR3 protein. Found here are roughly 250,000 distinct CDR3 sequences, 16% of them singletons; the top ten hold around a fifth. With regard to this clonotype: Its antigen is unidentified.

General observations from the study: The finding that pre-infection memory included some responding clones suggested that cross-reactive memory joined. The main location of contracting CD4+ clones was CM and EM, and that of contracting CD8+ clones was EMRA.

Sequenced material: PBMCs or a T cell subset sorted from them (not recorded which). The clonotype was recovered from a man between 18 and 35 years old who had mild COVID-19 (a few samples of this study predate the infection). Cell type and time point are not known. This chain uses TRBV7-9 with TRBJ2-5; 9 bases align to TRBD2. The CDR3 nucleotides are TGTGCCAGCAGCTTAGGTTTCCAGCGGGGGGATCAGGAGACCCAGTACTTC. It encodes CASSLGFQRGDQETQYF.